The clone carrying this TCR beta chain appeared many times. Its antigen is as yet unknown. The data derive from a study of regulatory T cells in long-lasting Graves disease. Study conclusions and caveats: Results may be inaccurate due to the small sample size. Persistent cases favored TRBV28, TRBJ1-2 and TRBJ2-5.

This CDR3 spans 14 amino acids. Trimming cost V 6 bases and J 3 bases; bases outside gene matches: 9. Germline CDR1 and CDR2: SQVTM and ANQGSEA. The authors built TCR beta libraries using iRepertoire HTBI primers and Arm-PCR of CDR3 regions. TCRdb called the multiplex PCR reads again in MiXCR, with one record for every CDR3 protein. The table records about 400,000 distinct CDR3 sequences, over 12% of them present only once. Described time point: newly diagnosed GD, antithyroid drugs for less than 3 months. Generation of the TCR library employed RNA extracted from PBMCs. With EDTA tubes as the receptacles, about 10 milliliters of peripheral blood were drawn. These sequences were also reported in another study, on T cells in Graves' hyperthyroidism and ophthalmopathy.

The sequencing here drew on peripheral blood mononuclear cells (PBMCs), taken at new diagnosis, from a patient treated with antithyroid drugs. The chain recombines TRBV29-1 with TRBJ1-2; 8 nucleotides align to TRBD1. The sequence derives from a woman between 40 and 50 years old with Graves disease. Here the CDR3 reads CSVNTGTGDYGYTF. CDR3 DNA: TGCAGCGTCAATACTGGGACAGGAGACTATGGCTACACCTTC.